Sequencing of this T cell receptor (beta chain) was carried out in a study of neoadjuvant anti-PD-1 for oral cavity cancer. The overall study: Before surgery, most patients got three to four biweekly 3 mg/kg nivolumab doses.

Study results and caveats: PBMC Gini-index clonality exceeded responders' in non-responders post-nivolumab.

Time point indicated: after neoadjuvant nivolumab, at surgical resection. The CDR3 runs to 11 residues. The germline V gene has CDR1 PRHDT and CDR2 FYEKMQ (reference sequence). Trimming cost V 8 bases and J 5 bases, with 6 bases left between them. The repertoire was sequenced with immunoSEQ multiplex PCR; TCRdb's copy has only in-frame clones and lacks some. The sample has about 14,000 clones; around 71% are singletons. Concerning this clone itself: The antigen remains undetermined.

The sequence came from a person between 40 and 79 years old with oral cavity squamous cell carcinoma. Sequenced material: PBMCs, taken after nivolumab (anti-PD-1) treatment. The chain employs TRBV13 and TRBJ1-4; D gene ambiguous. The CDR3 nucleotides read TGTGCCAGCCGGGGAAATGAAAAACTGTTTTTT. It translates to CASRGNEKLFF.